A single sample gave rise to the 31 T cell receptor beta chains below, sequenced in a study of T cells in Graves' hyperthyroidism and ophthalmopathy (dated by TCRdb to 2018 to 2020). Library preparation was by multiplex PCR. Sequencer: Illumina HiSeq 2000. The TCR beta CDR3 regions were amplified from RNA transcripts. The first round of RT-PCR for the TCR CDR3 was performed with the HTBI primer set and the Qiagen OneStep RT-PCR kit. Through fastp at Q25 and MiXCR, TCRdb rebuilt clones from the public reads, retaining in-frame beta chains. Records with the same CDR3 protein are collapsed into one entry carrying the most frequent genes and DNA. The sample includes approximately 430,000 distinct CDR3 sequences, with around 14% observed a single time. The top ten clones comprise almost 8% of the sample. The sequencing input was blood. The origin of the receptors is a woman aged 18-30 years with Graves' hyperthyroidism.

This clonotype has at least ten counts. The chain combines TRBV2 with TRBJ2-7; D unclear. V lost 6 bases and J lost 7, with 19 bases in between. The CDR3 consists of 14 residues. From germline, CDR1 is SNHLY and CDR2 FYNNEI. The CDR3 region is CASRPYFAAEEQYF. The CDR3 DNA follows: TGTGCCAGCAGACCCTACTTCGCTGCGGAGGAGCAGTACTTC.

This clonotype showed up many times. The rearrangement uses TRBV2 and TRBJ1-5, with D tentatively TRBD1 (5 bases). Per germline, CDR1 SNHLY and CDR2 FYNNEI. The CDR3 contains 12 residues. Deletions cut 6 bases from V and 4 bases from J, with 7 bases between. The CDR3 coding sequence is TGTGCCAGCAGGACAGCTAATCAGCCCCAGCATTTT. Amino acids: CASRTANQPQHF.

At least ten counts were recorded for this clonotype. The V gene is TRBV27, the J gene TRBJ2-6; D unclear. Germline CDR1 reads MNHEY; CDR2 reads SMNVEV (reference sequence). V lost 2 bases and J lost 2, with 19 bases in between. The CDR3 has 19 amino acids. The CDR3 spells CASSLSLRAGYTGANVLTF. The CDR3 DNA reads TGTGCCAGCAGTTTAAGCCTACGGGCAGGCTACACTGGGGCCAACGTCCTGACTTTC.

The chain combines TRBV3-1 with TRBJ2-1; D tentatively reads TRBD1 or TRBD2 (6 bases each). The V end lost 4 bases, the J end lost 3 bases, and 19 bases lay between the germline ends. The CDR3 loop spans 17 amino acids. Looked up from germline, CDR1 is LGHDT and CDR2 is YNNKEL (reference sequence). As DNA, the CDR3 is TGTGCCAGCAGCCGGGGAGCGGGCAGGGGAGTCTACAATGAGCAGTTCTTC. It codes for CASSRGAGRGVYNEQFF.

This clonotype has just a few counts. The CDR3 here is CSARDGQGEGGYTF. In DNA, the CDR3 is TGCAGTGCTAGAGATGGCCAGGGGGAGGGTGGCTACACCTTC. V is TRBV20-1 and J is TRBJ1-2; TRBD1 aligns across 7 bases. Germline-derived CDR1 and CDR2 are DFQATT and SNEGSKA (reference sequence). J gave up 7 bases and V 0 bases, and 8 bases lay outside the gene matches. The CDR3 sequence is 14 residues long.

In the case of this clonotype: This may come from a read error, since a much larger clone is one base off. The rearrangement links TRBV11-2 to TRBJ2-1, with D possibly called TRBD1 or TRBD2 (6 bases each). The CDR3 length is 24 residues. In germline, CDR1 is SGHAT, CDR2 FQNNGV. The CDR3 nucleotides read TGTGCCGGCAGCACTATCACCAGGCGGCTATGGGACTCCAGGGGCAGGACGGTCGTCCATGAGCAGTTCTTC. This codes for CAGSTITRRLWDSRGRTVVHEQFF.

This clonotype appeared many times. The genes are TRBV20-1 and TRBJ2-7; the D gene is possibly TRBD1 (5 bases). The CDR3 loop spans 14 amino acids. The V gene's germline CDR1 is DFQATT and CDR2 SNEGSKA (reference sequence). V shed 1 base and J shed 4 bases, with 14 bases lying between them. This CDR3 is CSARVDKGFYEQYF. In DNA form, the CDR3 reads TGCAGTGCTAGAGTAGACAAGGGGTTTTACGAGCAGTACTTC.

This clonotype was seen at least ten times. The chain couples TRBV20-1 to TRBJ2-1; D is unresolved. V was pared by 3 bases and J by 0 bases, with 3 bases between. Germline CDR1 is DFQATT and CDR2 is SNEGSKA (reference sequence). CDR3 size: 12 residues. The CDR3 region has the DNA TGCAGTGCTAGGGGCTCCTACAATGAGCAGTTCTTC. This codes for CSARGSYNEQFF.

This clonotype was recorded many times. Here the CDR3 reads CASSPQGRGQETQYF. The CDR3 DNA sequence: TGTGCCAGCAGTCCACAGGGCAGGGGTCAAGAGACCCAGTACTTC. V gene TRBV3-1 combines with J gene TRBJ2-5, with D perhaps matching TRBD1 (6 bases). CDR1 LGHDT and CDR2 YNNKEL come from the germline V gene (reference sequence). V was shortened by 6 bases and J by 2 bases, with 16 bases between the two germline ends. CDR3 length equals 15 residues.

This clonotype has ten or more counts. The genes are TRBV6-1 and TRBJ1-5; no definite D call. With 2 bases removed from V and 4 bases from J, the gap between germline ends came to 9 bases. The CDR3 length is 14 residues. Germline V gene sequence: CDR1 MNHNS, CDR2 SASEGT. The CDR3 loop is CASSELGSNQPQHF. The CDR3 region has the DNA TGTGCCAGCAGTGAATTGGGATCTAATCAGCCCCAGCATTTT.

The table lists this clonotype with a few counts. CDR3 sequence: CASSTPGLAGLSYNEQFF. As DNA, the CDR3 is TGTGCCAGTAGTACTCCGGGACTAGCGGGGCTCTCCTACAATGAGCAGTTCTTC. The chain links TRBV19 to TRBJ2-1; 13 bases align to TRBD2. V lost 4 bases and J lost 0; bases outside the gene matches: 6. Germline CDR1 LNHDA, CDR2 SQIVND (reference sequence). This CDR3 contains 18 residues.

CDR3 sequence (DNA): TGTGCCTTGCCACCCCTTAAGAACACCGGGGAGCTGTTTTTT. It specifies CALPPLKNTGELFF. The genes are TRBV30 and TRBJ2-2; D gene ambiguous. This CDR3 comprises 14 residues. CDR1 GTSNPN and CDR2 SVGIG come from the germline V gene (reference sequence). V lost 7 bases, J lost 1 base, and 13 bases lay in between. The whole variable domain, filled in from reference TRBV30 and TRBJ2-2, reads SQTIHQWPATLVQPVGSPLSLECTVEGTSNPNLYWYRQAAGRGLQLLFYSVGIGQISSEVPQNLSASRPQDRQFILSSKKLLLSDSGFYLCALPPLKNTGELFFGEGSRLTVL.

At least ten counts were recorded for this clonotype. The chain is built from TRBV12-3 or TRBV12-4 and TRBJ1-5; tentative D call: TRBD1 (5 bases). Trimming left V 7 bases short and J 6 bases short, with 16 bases between. The CDR3 is 14 residues long. The CDR3 is CASTPRAGIQPQHF. DNA for the CDR3: TGTGCCAGCACCCCCAGGGCCGGGATTCAGCCCCAGCATTTT.

This clonotype occurred a few times. V gene TRBV29-1 combines with J gene TRBJ2-3; 10 nucleotides agree with TRBD2. Germline lookup yields CDR1 SQVTM and CDR2 ANQGSEA. This CDR3 has 15 residues. Trimming at V came to 1 base and at J to 4 bases, leaving 5 bases not matched to a gene. The CDR3 protein is CSVEVLAGVPDTQYF. The CDR3 region has the DNA TGCAGCGTTGAAGTCCTAGCGGGAGTACCAGATACGCAGTATTTT.

This clonotype occurred a few times. This sequence joins TRBV24-1 and TRBJ1-5, with a weak D call TRBD1 (6 bases). Looked up from germline, CDR1 is KGHDR and CDR2 is SFDVKD. This CDR3 is built from 13 residues. Trimming removed 7 bases at V and 7 bases at J, with 13 bases between. The CDR3 is CATSRGWDQPQHF. In DNA form, the CDR3 reads TGTGCCACCAGCAGGGGTTGGGACCAGCCCCAGCATTTT.

This clonotype was seen ten or more times. V and J are TRBV28 and TRBJ1-4, with 8 bases aligning to TRBD1. The CDR3 is made up of 15 amino acids. V lost 4 bases and J lost 2; bases outside the gene matches: 3. Germline V lookup: CDR1 MDHEN, CDR2 SYDVKM. CDR3: CASSWDRRTNEKLFF. As DNA, the CDR3 is TGTGCCAGCAGTTGGGACAGGCGCACTAATGAAAAACTGTTTTTT.

This clonotype was found once. The rearrangement links TRBV5-1 to TRBJ2-7; 7 nucleotides match TRBD1. The length of the CDR3 is 14 residues. Germline values: CDR1 SGHRS, CDR2 YFSETQ. The trim removed 4 bases at V and 6 bases at J, leaving 10 bases unmatched. In nucleotides, the CDR3 is TGCGCCAGCAGCGCCCGGGACAGTAGATCCGAGCAGTACTTC. Residues: CASSARDSRSEQYF.

The rearrangement uses TRBV20-1 and TRBJ2-3; 13 nucleotides align to TRBD2. Germline V gene data show CDR1 as DFQATT and CDR2 as SNEGSKA (reference sequence). This CDR3 is 17 amino acids long. The junction had 8 bases not matched to a gene; V was cut back by 3 bases and J by 2 bases. The CDR3 DNA sequence: TGCAGTGCTAGCAATAGGGGACTAGCGGGATACACAGATACGCAGTATTTT. Translated, it gives CSASNRGLAGYTDTQYF.

In its sample, this clonotype was seen a few times. The chain employs TRBV20-1 and TRBJ2-6, with TRBD1 as a possible D gene (6 bases). The CDR3 is 16 residues long. V shed 1 base and J shed 2 bases, with 12 bases lying between them. Per the germline V gene, CDR1 is DFQATT and CDR2 is SNEGSKA (reference sequence). The CDR3 is CSARALSGAGANVLTF. The CDR3 bases are TGCAGTGCTAGAGCCCTATCAGGGGCTGGGGCCAACGTCCTGACTTTC.

V is TRBV7-9 and J is TRBJ2-2; 8 bases match TRBD2. The CDR3 contains 15 residues. V trimming: 3 bases; J trimming: 2 bases; junction bases outside the gene matches: 2. Germline values: CDR1 SEHNR, CDR2 FQNEAQ (reference sequence). This chain's CDR3 is CASSFRGGNTGELFF. The CDR3 DNA is TGTGCCAGCAGCTTCCGGGGGGGAAACACCGGGGAGCTGTTTTTT. Full variable domain (outside the CDR3, taken from reference TRBV7-9 and TRBJ2-2): DTGVSQNPRHKITKRGQNVTFRCDPISEHNRLYWYRQTLGQGPEFLTYFQNEAQLEKSRLLSDRFSAERPKGSFSTLEIQRTEQGDSAMYLCASSFRGGNTGELFFGEGSRLTVL.

The rearrangement joins TRBV30 to TRBJ2-5, with D tentatively TRBD1 (6 bases). Trimming left V 5 bases short and J 5 bases short, with 21 bases between. Germline CDR1 reads GTSNPN; CDR2 reads SVGIG (reference sequence). The CDR3 has 15 amino acids. The CDR3 sequence: CAWGAGRGIFETQYF. The DNA of the CDR3 is TGTGCCTGGGGTGCCGGCAGGGGAATTTTCGAGACCCAGTACTTC.

J is TRBJ2-1 and V is TRBV6-2 or TRBV6-3, with TRBD2 matching 10 bases. V lost 6 bases and J lost 7; bases outside the gene matches: 12. Germline CDR1 MNHEY, CDR2 SVGEGT. This CDR3 is built from 16 residues. CDR3 sequence reads: CASSRVLSGGSNEQFF. The CDR3 coding sequence is TGTGCCAGCAGCCGTGTCCTTAGCGGGGGGAGTAATGAGCAGTTCTTC.

This clonotype was counted a few times. At one boundary the junction diverges from the germline segment, which might be a read error. The chain joins TRBV7-9 to TRBJ1-6; D gene uncertain. Germline loops: CDR1 SEHNR, CDR2 FQNEAQ (reference sequence). The CDR3 runs to 18 residues. CDR3 loop: CASSPRRDWSSYNSPPHF. CDR3 coding DNA: TGTGCCAGCAGCCCACGCCGCGACTGGAGCTCCTATAATTCACCCCCCCACTTT.

This clonotype has a count of ten or more. This chain uses TRBV28 with TRBJ2-3; 8 positions agree with TRBD1. Unmatched junction bases numbered 5, after V lost 6 bases and J lost 0 bases. This CDR3 comprises 15 residues. The germline V gene has CDR1 MDHEN and CDR2 SYDVKM. CDR3 sequence reads: CASRSGQGSTDTQYF. DNA of the CDR3: TGTGCCAGCAGATCCGGACAGGGTAGCACAGATACGCAGTATTTT.

This clonotype was picked up a small number of times. The CDR3: CAISESTSGRNNEQFF. DNA of the CDR3: TGTGCCATCAGTGAGTCGACTAGCGGGAGGAACAATGAGCAGTTCTTC. The chain uses TRBV10-3 and TRBJ2-1, with 13 bases aligning to TRBD2. CDR1 is ENHRY, CDR2 SYGVKD, per germline. The ends lost 0 bases at V and 5 bases at J; junction bases unmatched: 1. The CDR3 runs 16 residues.

This clonotype was counted ten times or more. The chain recombines TRBV27 with TRBJ2-1, with 10 positions matching TRBD1. V lost 5 bases and J lost 7; bases outside the gene matches: 8. The V gene's germline CDR1 is MNHEY and CDR2 SMNVEV (reference sequence). The CDR3 sequence is 15 residues long. The CDR3 DNA sequence: TGTGCCAGCAGTCAAATGGGACAGGGGTCGAATGAGCAGTTCTTC. Translated, it gives CASSQMGQGSNEQFF.

This clonotype came up many times. The V and J genes are TRBV24-1 and TRBJ1-2; no reliable D call. Trimming pared 2 bases from V and 3 bases from J, leaving 3 bases between. This CDR3 comprises 12 residues. The germline CDR1 and CDR2 sequences are KGHDR and SFDVKD. CDR3 nucleotide sequence: TGTGCCACCAGTGATTCTTACTATGGCTACACCTTC. Translating it yields CATSDSYYGYTF.

This clonotype showed up many times. J is TRBJ2-1 and V is TRBV11-1; D assignment may be TRBD1 or TRBD2 (6 bases each). Trimming shortened V by 8 bases and J by 5 bases, and 13 bases separated the two germline ends. The CDR3 runs to 13 residues. CDR1 is SGHAT, CDR2 FQDESV, per germline (reference sequence). CDR3 protein: CASEGGTHNEQFF. CDR3 bases: TGTGCCAGCGAAGGGGGGACGCACAATGAGCAGTTCTTC.

This clonotype was counted a few times. The CDR3 DNA reads TGCAGCGTTGAACAGGGTGGAGTCTACGAGCAGTACTTC. Translating it yields CSVEQGGVYEQYF. The rearrangement uses TRBV29-1 and TRBJ2-7; the D gene is possibly TRBD1 (5 bases). Germline assignment: CDR1 SQVTM and CDR2 ANQGSEA. The V end lost 2 bases, the J end lost 3 bases, and 11 bases lay between the germline ends. This CDR3 is built from 13 residues.

There are many counts of this clonotype. The gene calls are TRBV7-9 and TRBJ2-7; no firm D call. The ends were cut back, 3 bases at V and 4 bases at J, with 10 bases in the middle. The germline V gene has CDR1 SEHNR and CDR2 FQNEAQ (reference sequence). This CDR3 comprises 13 residues. The CDR3 is CASSFRENYEQYF. The CDR3 DNA reads TGTGCCAGCAGCTTCCGTGAGAATTACGAGCAGTACTTC.

This clonotype showed up many times. V usage is TRBV6-1 and J usage is TRBJ2-7, with unresolved D. Germline V lookup: CDR1 MNHNS, CDR2 SASEGT. With 7 bases removed from V and 3 bases from J, the gap between germline ends came to 13 bases. The CDR3 runs to 13 residues. CDR3: CASTDQSIYEQYF. The CDR3 coding sequence is TGTGCCAGCACGGACCAAAGCATCTACGAGCAGTACTTC.